This TCR beta chain was captured in a study of blood T cell repertoires in COVID-19. TCRdb keeps only in-frame clones here, not all; method: immunoSEQ multiplex PCR. The sample lists around 95,000 clones; 88% were seen once. V was shortened by 0 bases and J by 1 base, with 12 bases between the two germline ends. This CDR3 spans 17 amino acids. Germline CDR1 LGHNA, CDR2 YSLEER. This receptor was taken from a human donor in a cohort sampled during active COVID-19. Material for sequencing was peripheral blood. The chain joins TRBV4-3 to TRBJ2-2; D might be TRBD2 (6 bases). CDR3: CASSQDGGLMNTGELFF. The CDR3 DNA follows: TGCGCCAGCAGCCAAGATGGGGGACTCATGAACACCGGGGAGCTGTTTTTT.